The rows below give T cell receptor beta chains drawn from one sample of a study of blood T cell repertoires in COVID-19. Measured with immunoSEQ multiplex PCR; TCRdb has only the in-frame clones, and not every one. The table includes 150,000 or so clones, about 90% detected once. The sample taken for sequencing was peripheral blood. These receptors came from a man aged 25 to 40 with COVID-19, enrolled during active disease. Each CDR3 is given with its conserved first and last residue. A D gene is named only where the DNA matches it firmly. Size values are once, few and many counts, or a class for expanded clones, and some rows have none.

J gene	clone size	V gene	D gene	CDR3 length	CDR3 DNA	CDR3 protein
TRBJ2-4	NA	TRBV7-3	TRBD1	14	TGTGCCAGCAGCATGGACAGGGTGGGAGACATTCAGTACTTC	CASSMDRVGDIQYF
TRBJ1-6	NA	TRBV5-4	NA	16	TGTGCCAGCAGTCCACCCTGGGGGGGCAATAATTCACCCCTCCACTTT	CASSPPWGGNNSPLHF
TRBJ1-5	NA	TRBV1	NA	19	TGCACCAGCAGCCACCGAAGTAGCATCGGAACTAGGAGCAATCAGCCCCAGCATTTT	CTSSHRSSIGTRSNQPQHF
TRBJ2-7	once	TRBV20-1	TRBD2	13	TGCAGTGCTAGTCTAGCGGGAGTGCACGAGCAGTACTTC	CSASLAGVHEQYF
TRBJ1-5	NA	TRBV19	TRBD1	16	TGTGCCAGTATGTATTGGGCAGGGGGCCCCAATCAGCCCCAGCATTTT	CASMYWAGGPNQPQHF
TRBJ2-1	NA	TRBV4-1	TRBD2	17	TGCGCCAGCAGCCAAGTTCTAGCGGGGGCCCTATACAATGAGCAGTTCTTC	CASSQVLAGALYNEQFF
TRBJ2-1	NA	TRBV19	TRBD2	16	TGTGCCAGTAGTCAGGGACTAGGGGGGGTCGGGAATGAGCAGTTCTTC	CASSQGLGGVGNEQFF
TRBJ1-1	NA	TRBV20-1	TRBD1	19	TGCAGTGCTAGTGAACACAGAGACAGGGGAGGGACCTTGGTGACTGAAGCTTTCTTT	CSASEHRDRGGTLVTEAFF
TRBJ1-1	NA	TRBV18	NA	14	TGTGCCAGCTCACGGGCACCTCCGAACACTGAAGCTTTCTTT	CASSRAPPNTEAFF
TRBJ2-3	NA	TRBV6-2/TRBV6-3	TRBD2	19	TGTGCCAGCAGTTACTCGCTAGCGGGGGGGCCCTTTCGTAGAGATACGCAGTATTTT	CASSYSLAGGPFRRDTQYF
TRBJ2-7	NA	TRBV24-1	NA	15	TGTGCCACCAGTGATCGGGCCAGGGGATGGGGTGAGCAGTACTTC	CATSDRARGWGEQYF
TRBJ1-1	NA	TRBV9	NA	15	TGTGCCAGCAGCCTACCCCCACAGGGGAACACTGAAGCTTTCTTT	CASSLPPQGNTEAFF
TRBJ2-7	once	TRBV18	TRBD2	15	TGTGCCAGCTCACCACGGGCCGGGAGGGCAAGAGAGCAGTACTTC	CASSPRAGRAREQYF
TRBJ1-1	NA	TRBV6-5	TRBD1	14	TGTGCCAGCGCCCGGGACAGGGGTTTTTCTGAAGCTTTCTTT	CASARDRGFSEAFF
TRBJ2-1	NA	TRBV4-1	TRBD2	16	TGCGCCAGCAGCCAAGCGTTGACGGGAGGGAGGAATGAGCAGTTCTTC	CASSQALTGGRNEQFF
TRBJ2-3	NA	TRBV4-1	NA	17	TGCGCCAGCAGCCAAGTTTGGGGCAGGGGCCTCACAGATACGCAGTATTTT	CASSQVWGRGLTDTQYF
TRBJ2-7	NA	TRBV4-3	NA	16	TGCGCCAGCAGCCAAGATCGGGAGACAGCCCCCTACGAGCAGTACTTC	CASSQDRETAPYEQYF
TRBJ2-3	NA	TRBV24-1	TRBD1	13	TGTGCCACCAGTGATGTAGACAGGGACACGCAGTATTTT	CATSDVDRDTQYF
TRBJ2-3	NA	TRBV7-3	NA	14	TGTGCCAGCGGGCAGGGGGGTAGCACAGATACGCAGTATTTT	CASGQGGSTDTQYF
TRBJ1-5	NA	TRBV10-3	NA	12	TGTGCCATCAGTGACTACAATCAGCCCCAGCATTTT	CAISDYNQPQHF
TRBJ1-6	NA	TRBV19	TRBD1	15	TGTGCCAGTTCGGGACAGGGGGCCTATAATTCACCCCTCCACTTT	CASSGQGAYNSPLHF
TRBJ1-2	NA	TRBV28	NA	13	TGTGCCAGCCGCAGCGGGACAAACTATGGCTACACCTTC	CASRSGTNYGYTF
TRBJ1-2	NA	TRBV7-6	NA	16	TGTGCCAGCAGCTTAGGATCTGCCGGGGAGCGAGGTGGCTACACCTTC	CASSLGSAGERGGYTF
TRBJ1-5	NA	TRBV20-1	TRBD1	11	TGCAGTGCTAGAGACAGGGGGTCCCAGCATTTT	CSARDRGSQHF
TRBJ1-1	once	TRBV7-8	NA	14	TGTGCCAGCAGTCCGAAGAGGGAGAACACTGAAGCTTTCTTT	CASSPKRENTEAFF
TRBJ1-1	NA	TRBV27	TRBD1	23	TGTGCCAGCAGTTTATATTCCGTTCGCATGATCCGGGACAGGGGGCTGGGGAACACTGAAGCTTTCTTT	CASSLYSVRMIRDRGLGNTEAFF
TRBJ1-2	NA	TRBV7-2	TRBD1	15	TGTGCCAGCAGCTTAGCGAGGGGACAGGGTAATGGCTACACCTTC	CASSLARGQGNGYTF
TRBJ2-7	NA	TRBV6-5	NA	15	TGTGCCAGCAGTTACTCGGCAGGGGGGACCTACGAGCAGTACTTC	CASSYSAGGTYEQYF
TRBJ1-4	NA	TRBV25-1	NA	15	TGTGCCAGCAGTGGGAGGGGACCGAATAATGAAAAACTGTTTTTT	CASSGRGPNNEKLFF
TRBJ2-7	NA	TRBV5-6	TRBD2	15	TGTGCCAGCAGCCCCACTAGCGGGAATCCCTACGAGCAGTACTTC	CASSPTSGNPYEQYF
TRBJ2-1	NA	TRBV11-3	NA	16	TGTGCCAGCAGCTTAGATAGAGGGGGTAACGACAATGAGCAGTTCTTC	CASSLDRGGNDNEQFF
TRBJ1-1	NA	TRBV3-1/TRBV3-2	NA	15	TGTGCCAGCAGCCAATGGGAGGGGGGGAGGACTGAAGCTTTCTTT	CASSQWEGGRTEAFF
TRBJ1-2	NA	TRBV5-1	TRBD1	15	TGCGCCAGCACCGCGACGACAGGGATCAACTATGGCTACACCTTC	CASTATTGINYGYTF
TRBJ2-6	NA	TRBV5-1	NA	17	TGCGCCAGCAGCTTGTTTCAGGGCTTCTCTGGGGCCAACGTCCTGACTTTC	CASSLFQGFSGANVLTF
TRBJ1-3	NA	TRBV30	NA	13	TGTGCCTGGAGTAACGGGTACGAAAACACCATATATTTT	CAWSNGYENTIYF
TRBJ2-7	NA	TRBV7-6	NA	15	TGTGCCAGCAGCTTAAGGGGGGGCCAGGCCTACGAGCAGTACTTC	CASSLRGGQAYEQYF